Listed here are 19 T cell receptor beta chains from one sample, sequenced in a study of blood T cell repertoires in COVID-19. Clones were sequenced by immunoSEQ multiplex PCR, and TCRdb holds only the in-frame ones, with some missing. The table lists around 270,000 clones, approximately 83% of them singletons, with more than 3.5% in the top ten. Sequencing used PBMCs or T cells enriched from blood (not recorded which). The receptors shown here come from a woman aged 25 to 39 who had recovered from COVID-19.

The chain links TRBV28 to TRBJ2-7; tentatively, D is TRBD2 (6 bases). The CDR3 has 15 amino acids. Germline CDR1 is MDHEN and CDR2 is SYDVKM. The V end was cut by 1 base, the J end by 4 bases, with 14 bases between. The CDR3 coding sequence is TGTGCCAGCAGTTTATTAGGGACTGGTAGTTACGAGCAGTACTTC. Its translation: CASSLLGTGSYEQYF.

The chain has TRBV5-6 and TRBJ2-1, with D possibly matching TRBD1 (6 bases). The ends were cut back, 1 base at V and 4 bases at J, with 15 bases in the middle. The CDR3 has 16 amino acids. Looked up from germline, CDR1 is SGHDT and CDR2 is YYEEEE. Here the CDR3 reads CASSLRRTEVYNEQFF. The CDR3 DNA follows: TGTGCCAGCAGCTTGCGCCGGACAGAAGTTTACAATGAGCAGTTCTTC.

The CDR3 region is CAIGARGNEQFF. For the CDR3, the DNA is TGTGCCATCGGGGCCAGGGGCAATGAGCAGTTCTTC. The chain recombines TRBV6-5 with TRBJ2-1; a weak D match, TRBD1 (6 bases). The germline V and J ends were trimmed by 10 bases and 6 bases, with 13 bases remaining between them. Germline V gene sequence: CDR1 MNHEY, CDR2 SVGAGI. This CDR3 contains 12 residues.

The CDR3 region has the DNA TGTGCCAGCAGCCGAGGAGGGACGAAGAACACTGAAGCTTTCTTT. Its translation: CASSRGGTKNTEAFF. The chain combines TRBV14 with TRBJ1-1; weak D call: TRBD1 (5 bases). This CDR3 comprises 15 residues. Germline V gene sequence: CDR1 SGHDN, CDR2 FVKESK. With 4 bases removed from V and 1 base from J, the gap between germline ends came to 13 bases.

V usage is TRBV16 and J usage is TRBJ1-2, with D possibly matching TRBD1 (5 bases). The CDR3 totals 16 residues. In germline, CDR1 is KGHSY, CDR2 FQNENV. The germline V and J ends were trimmed by 0 bases and 4 bases, with 15 bases remaining between them. The CDR3 loop is CASSQSRDGLSYGYTF. The CDR3 region has the DNA TGTGCCAGCAGCCAATCGCGGGACGGACTCTCCTATGGCTACACCTTC.

V usage is TRBV19 and J usage is TRBJ1-1; D possibly corresponds to TRBD1 (6 bases). V lost 5 bases and J 11 bases, leaving 24 bases between the germline ends. CDR1 and CDR2 from the germline V gene are LNHDA and SQIVND (reference sequence). The length of the CDR3 is 15 residues. The CDR3 region has the DNA TGTGCCAGTAGTCGGACGGGGGGGGCGCGAGAAAGGGCTTTCTTT. This sequence encodes CASSRTGGARERAFF.

The chain combines TRBV9 with TRBJ2-1; TRBD2 matches 8 bases. The CDR3 consists of 15 residues. V was clipped by 4 bases and J by 3 bases; unmatched bases: 6. Germline V lookup: CDR1 SGDLS, CDR2 YYNGEE. The CDR3 is CASSPSGRGYNEQFF. The CDR3 nucleotides read TGTGCCAGCAGCCCAAGCGGGAGAGGCTACAATGAGCAGTTCTTC.

This clone was observed a single time. The chain employs TRBV6-5 and TRBJ1-1; 9 nucleotides align to TRBD1. The CDR3 is 15 residues long. V shed 2 bases, J shed 5 bases, and the junction held 6 bases outside the gene matches. CDR1 and CDR2 from the germline V gene are MNHEY and SVGAGI. The CDR3 nucleotides are TGTGCCAGCAGTTACCTACACAGGGGGCGTACTGAAGCTTTCTTT. It is translated as CASSYLHRGRTEAFF.

The chain employs TRBV2 and TRBJ1-4; 8 bases align to TRBD1. V gave up 0 bases and J gave up 10 bases; unmatched junction bases: 7. Germline V CDR1 and CDR2: SNHLY, FYNNEI. The CDR3 spans 15 residues. This CDR3 reads CASSEAGQERGKLFF. Here the CDR3 DNA reads TGTGCCAGCAGTGAAGCGGGACAGGAGCGGGGAAAACTGTTTTTT. The full variable domain, completed using reference TRBV2 and TRBJ1-4, is EPEVTQTPSHQVTQMGQEVILRCVPISNHLYFYWYRQILGQKVEFLVSFYNNEISEKSEIFDDQFSVERPDGSNFTLKIRSTKLEDSAMYFCASSEAGQERGKLFFGSGTQLSVL.

The CDR3 DNA is TGTGCCAGCAGCCAAGAAAGACAGCCTATACACTACGAGCAGTACTTC. Translating gives CASSQERQPIHYEQYF. V and J are TRBV3-1 (or the pseudogene TRBV3-2) and TRBJ2-7, with D possibly TRBD1 on 5 matching bases. The CDR3 is 16 amino acids. Germline assignment: CDR1 LGHDT and CDR2 YNNKEL (reference sequence). Trimming shortened V by 0 bases and J by 3 bases, and 15 bases separated the two germline ends.

The chain uses TRBV5-6 and TRBJ1-2; D is perhaps TRBD1 (5 bases). Germline CDR1 reads SGHDT; CDR2 reads YYEEEE. The CDR3 totals 15 residues. V was shortened by 4 bases and J by 4 bases, with 17 bases between the two germline ends. CDR3 amino acids: CASSLVGRVVYGYTF. Written as DNA, the CDR3 is TGTGCCAGCAGCCTGGTGGGCAGGGTTGTCTATGGCTACACCTTC.

This chain links TRBV7-9 with TRBJ1-2; D unresolved. The CDR3 has 16 amino acids. V was trimmed by 1 base and J by 5 bases, leaving 17 bases between them. Germline lookup yields CDR1 SEHNR and CDR2 FQNEAQ (reference sequence). Here the CDR3 reads CASSLGLGPTAYGYTF. In DNA, the CDR3 is TGTGCCAGCAGCTTAGGGTTGGGCCCTACGGCTTATGGCTACACCTTC. The full variable domain, completed using reference TRBV7-9 and TRBJ1-2, is DTGVSQNPRHKITKRGQNVTFRCDPISEHNRLYWYRQTLGQGPEFLTYFQNEAQLEKSRLLSDRFSAERPKGSFSTLEIQRTEQGDSAMYLCASSLGLGPTAYGYTFGSGTRLTVV.

The J gene is TRBJ1-5, the V gene TRBV5-6; D perhaps matches TRBD1 (6 bases). With 2 bases removed from V and 4 bases from J, the gap between germline ends came to 10 bases. Per the germline V gene, CDR1 is SGHDT and CDR2 is YYEEEE. This CDR3 spans 14 amino acids. CDR3 amino acids: CASSFRDNNQPQHF. The CDR3 DNA follows: TGTGCCAGCAGCTTTCGGGACAATAATCAGCCCCAGCATTTT.

This chain uses TRBV5-4 with TRBJ2-3; 8 nucleotides agree with TRBD1. J gave up 11 bases and V 0 bases, and 11 bases lay outside the gene matches. CDR1 is SGHNT and CDR2 is YYREEE in the germline V gene (reference sequence). The CDR3 covers 15 residues. CDR3 nucleotide sequence: TGTGCCAGCAGCTTGGAACAGGGGGTCTTCCTCGGGCAGTATTTT. Translation gives CASSLEQGVFLGQYF.

V is TRBV11-3 and J is TRBJ2-1; 8 positions agree with TRBD2. Germline-derived CDR1 and CDR2 are SGHNT and YENEEA. The CDR3 has 15 residues. The V segment lost 4 bases and the J segment 6 bases; nucleotides outside the gene matches: 8. The CDR3 loop is CASSSQTSASNEQFF. The CDR3, as DNA: TGTGCCAGCAGCTCCCAGACTAGCGCGAGCAATGAGCAGTTCTTC.

The chain has TRBV18 and TRBJ1-5; the match to TRBD1 covers 11 bases. The CDR3 extends over 18 amino acids. The V gene end was trimmed by 5 bases and the J gene end by 1 base; junction bases not matched to a gene: 10. CDR1 is KGHSH and CDR2 is LQKENI in the germline V gene. For the CDR3, the DNA is TGTGCCAGCTCAAGGACAGGGGGCGGCAGTTTAAGCAATCAGCCCCAGCATTTT. Its protein is CASSRTGGGSLSNQPQHF.

As for this clone: The sample contains more than one DNA sequence encoding this CDR3. This chain links TRBV28 with TRBJ2-2; maybe TRBD2 (5 bases). There are 14 residues in the CDR3. The germline V gene encodes CDR1 MDHEN and CDR2 SYDVKM. V lost 2 bases and J 6 bases, leaving 10 bases between the germline ends. CDR3 loop: CASSLDRGSGELFF. The CDR3 DNA reads TGTGCCAGCAGTTTAGATCGGGGATCCGGGGAGCTGTTTTTT.

The rearrangement uses TRBV7-9 and TRBJ2-5; D gene ambiguous. With 1 base removed from V and 3 bases from J, the gap between germline ends came to 9 bases. The germline V gene encodes CDR1 SEHNR and CDR2 FQNEAQ (reference sequence). There are 14 residues in the CDR3. The CDR3 DNA reads TGTGCCAGCAGCTTAGTACAGAAAGAAGAGACCCAGTACTTC. This encodes CASSLVQKEETQYF.

The chain recombines TRBV7-2 with TRBJ2-4, with D unclear. The germline V gene has CDR1 SGHTA and CDR2 FQGNSA. CDR3 size: 16 residues. Trimming took 5 bases from V and 0 from J, leaving 14 bases between them. The CDR3 protein is CASSPGLTRAKNIQYF. CDR3 DNA: TGTGCCAGCAGCCCTGGATTGACTCGAGCCAAAAACATTCAGTACTTC.